The entry below describes one TCR beta chain. This sample is drawn from a study of shared clonotypes between healthy human individuals. Study-wide background: Aged between 18 and 49, the donors were a couple of women and three men.

This CDR3 contains 11 residues. V was clipped by 7 bases and J by 5 bases, with 11 bases between them. Looked up from germline, CDR1 is SQVTM and CDR2 is ANQGSEA. Assay used: immunoSEQ multiplex PCR; TCRdb lists only in-frame clones, some missing. The sample carries about 2 million clones, roughly 94% recorded once. The genes are TRBV29-1 and TRBJ2-5, with D perhaps matching TRBD1 or TRBD2 (5 bases each). Sequencing was done on a sample of naive CD4+ T cells sorted from blood. Subset meaning: CD45RA+ positively selected. The TCR comes from a young man in good health. This CDR3 is CSAFEGETQYF. The CDR3 nucleotides read TGCAGCGCTTTTGAGGGGGAGACCCAGTACTTC.